Listed here are 26 T cell receptor beta chains from one sample, sequenced in a study of memory CD4+ T cells and cytomegalovirus serostatus. Single viable CD3+CD4+CD8-CD45RO+ cells were sorted as the memory CD4+ T cells. Data came from immunoSEQ multiplex PCR; TCRdb stores just in-frame clones and leaves some out. There are over 45,000 clones in the sample; 82% occur only once, and 0.5% lies in the top ten. Source material: memory CD4+ T cells from blood. The receptors shown here come from an adult in good health and CMV-seronegative. Some clones in this sample may be carry-over from other donors' samples.

The V call is TRBV5-1, the J call TRBJ2-1; D possibly matches TRBD1 or TRBD2 (5 bases each). CDR1 and CDR2 from the germline V gene are SGHRS and YFSETQ. Trimming pared 0 bases from V and 0 bases from J, leaving 7 bases between. This CDR3 spans 15 amino acids. CDR3 bases: TGCGCCAGCAGCTTGGGGGACCACTCCTACAATGAGCAGTTCTTC. It translates to CASSLGDHSYNEQFF.

The rearrangement uses TRBV27 and TRBJ2-3; TRBD2 is a possible D gene (5 bases). The CDR3 is made up of 13 amino acids. The germline CDR1 and CDR2 sequences are MNHEY and SMNVEV (reference sequence). Trimming left V 10 bases short and J 0 bases short, with 11 bases between. The CDR3 reads CATRAVSTDTQYF. Written as DNA, the CDR3 is TGTGCCACCAGAGCGGTCAGCACAGATACGCAGTATTTT.

This clone was counted once. V usage is TRBV28 and J usage is TRBJ1-3; D is unresolved. From germline, CDR1 is MDHEN and CDR2 SYDVKM. Trimming removed 6 bases from V and 4 bases from J, with 16 bases in between. CDR3 length: 15 residues. CDR3 sequence (DNA): TGTGCCAGCAGGGATCGGACCGGGATCGGAAACACCATATATTTT. Encoded protein: CASRDRTGIGNTIYF.

This clone was picked up one time. The rearrangement links TRBV10-3 to TRBJ1-5; 8 bases map to TRBD1. The ends lost 2 bases at V and 4 bases at J; junction bases unmatched: 4. CDR1 ENHRY and CDR2 SYGVKD come from the germline V gene. This CDR3 has 15 residues. DNA for the CDR3: TGTGCCATCAGTGAGGACAGGGGCCCTAATCAGCCCCAGCATTTT. As protein: CAISEDRGPNQPQHF.

The genes are TRBV6-5 and TRBJ1-2; no definite D call. The CDR3 extends over 13 amino acids. Germline CDR1 and CDR2: MNHEY and SVGAGI. The V and J ends lost 6 bases and 4 bases respectively, with 12 bases between them. The DNA of the CDR3 is TGTGCCAGCAGCACTAGGACTGCCTATGGCTACACCTTC. Translated: CASSTRTAYGYTF.

The J gene is TRBJ1-2, the V gene TRBV29-1, with a tentative D call TRBD1 (6 bases). CDR1 and CDR2 from the germline V gene are SQVTM and ANQGSEA. Trimming left V 7 bases short and J 0 bases short, with 18 bases between. The CDR3 length is 15 residues. CDR3 region: CSATGRRDTNYGYTF. In nucleotides, the CDR3 is TGCAGCGCCACTGGCCGGAGGGACACTAACTATGGCTACACCTTC.

The chain links TRBV9 to TRBJ2-7; 8 positions match TRBD2. Trimming at V came to 0 bases and at J to 6 bases, leaving 8 bases not matched to a gene. The CDR3 covers 15 residues. Per germline, CDR1 SGDLS and CDR2 YYNGEE. The CDR3 coding sequence is TGTGCCAGCAGCGTAGCGGCAGCGGGAGAAGGCGAGCAGTACTTC. Residues: CASSVAAAGEGEQYF.

The chain uses TRBV14 and TRBJ2-3; no reliable D call. Germline CDR1 SGHDN, CDR2 FVKESK. Trimming cost V 4 bases and J 4 bases, with 9 bases left between them. The CDR3 covers 13 residues. CDR3 sequence reads: CASSRARPDTQYF. In DNA form, the CDR3 reads TGTGCCAGCAGCCGGGCCAGACCAGATACGCAGTATTTT.

The CDR3 region has the DNA TGTGCCAGCAGTTCCGCGACTAGCGGGGGGTACACAGATACGCAGTATTTT. Protein product: CASSSATSGGYTDTQYF. The chain combines TRBV28 with TRBJ2-3; 13 bases are shared with TRBD2. From germline, CDR1 is MDHEN and CDR2 SYDVKM. This CDR3 spans 17 amino acids. J was trimmed by 2 bases and V by 4 bases; bases with no gene match: 6.

This sequence joins TRBV19 and TRBJ1-2; D remains unclear. Looked up from germline, CDR1 is LNHDA and CDR2 is SQIVND (reference sequence). Trimming left V 3 bases short and J 7 bases short, with 24 bases between. The CDR3 contains 17 residues. The CDR3 DNA follows: TGTGCCAGTAGTATCGTCGGCAGAAACACCTTTATGAGTGGCTACACCTTC. The encoded protein is CASSIVGRNTFMSGYTF.

This clone was detected only a few times. The rearrangement uses TRBV6-6 and TRBJ1-3, with D possibly matching TRBD1 (6 bases). The CDR3 covers 14 residues. Germline values: CDR1 MNHNY, CDR2 SVGAGI (reference sequence). Trimming took off 7 bases at V and 2 bases at J, with 12 bases between the two ends. CDR3 region: CASTWEGAGNTIYF. The DNA for the CDR3 is TGTGCCAGCACCTGGGAGGGGGCTGGAAACACCATATATTTT.

The genes are TRBV5-1 and TRBJ1-3; D not certain. Germline V CDR1 and CDR2: SGHRS, YFSETQ. CDR3 length: 13 residues. V shed 5 bases and J shed 3 bases, with 9 bases lying between them. Here the CDR3 DNA reads TGCGCCAGCAGTTATGGGGTTGGAAACACCATATATTTT. Amino acids: CASSYGVGNTIYF.

The J gene is TRBJ2-2, the V gene TRBV6-5; D gene ambiguous. V was trimmed by 9 bases and J by 5 bases, leaving 10 bases between them. The CDR3 loop spans 12 amino acids. Germline-derived CDR1 and CDR2 are MNHEY and SVGAGI. The CDR3 reads CARLTGTGELFF. The CDR3 DNA sequence: TGTGCCAGGCTCACTGGGACCGGGGAGCTGTTTTTT.

This chain connects TRBV27 to TRBJ2-5, with TRBD2 as a possible D gene (6 bases). The CDR3 is made up of 16 amino acids. V lost 3 bases and J lost 2, with 16 bases in between. The germline gives CDR1 MNHEY, CDR2 SMNVEV (reference sequence). CDR3 protein: CASSLGAGVGQETQYF. CDR3 DNA: TGTGCCAGCAGTTTGGGAGCGGGTGTTGGACAAGAGACCCAGTACTTC.

V and J are TRBV6-6 and TRBJ1-5; perhaps TRBD1 as D (5 bases). The CDR3 has 14 residues. Per the germline V gene, CDR1 is MNHNY and CDR2 is SVGAGI (reference sequence). Trimming took off 10 bases at V and 4 bases at J, with 17 bases between the two ends. The CDR3 region has the DNA TGTGCCACCAAGCCTGGGTGGGGGAATCAGCCCCAGCATTTT. This gives the protein CATKPGWGNQPQHF.

This sequence joins TRBV5-6 and TRBJ2-1; D might be TRBD2 (5 bases). V was clipped by 0 bases and J by 4 bases, with 11 bases between them. CDR3 size: 15 residues. The germline V gene has CDR1 SGHDT and CDR2 YYEEEE. The CDR3 region is CASSLDRTGYNEQFF. CDR3 coding DNA: TGTGCCAGCAGCTTGGATCGGACTGGGTACAATGAGCAGTTCTTC.

The chain employs TRBV7-2 and TRBJ2-1; TRBD1 might be the D (6 bases). Trimming took off 5 bases at V and 7 bases at J, with 12 bases between the two ends. Germline CDR1 SGHTA, CDR2 FQGNSA. The CDR3 runs 13 residues. CDR3 nucleotides: TGTGCCAGCAGCGAACTTAGGGGGAATGAGCAGTTCTTC. Amino acid sequence: CASSELRGNEQFF. Looking up the rest from reference TRBV7-2 and TRBJ2-1 gives the full variable domain: GAGVSQSPSNKVTEKGKDVELRCDPISGHTALYWYRQSLGQGLEFLIYFQGNSAPDKSGLPSDRFSAERTGGSVSTLTIQRTQQEDSAVYLCASSELRGNEQFFGPGTRLTVL.

The chain recombines TRBV6-1 with TRBJ1-2; no clear D gene. This CDR3 is 12 amino acids long. Germline CDR1 and CDR2: MNHNS and SASEGT. The germline V and J ends were trimmed by 3 bases and 4 bases, with 6 bases remaining between them. The CDR3 DNA reads as TGTGCCAGCAGTGAGATTGGCTATGGCTACACCTTC. This sequence encodes CASSEIGYGYTF.

The chain joins TRBV5-4 to TRBJ2-7; 8 nucleotides match TRBD1. Per germline, CDR1 SGHNT and CDR2 YYREEE (reference sequence). The CDR3 is 14 residues long. Losses at the gene ends were 4 bases for V and 2 bases for J; bases not matched to a gene: 5. The CDR3 DNA follows: TGTGCCAGCAGCCCGGGACAGGACCCCTACGAGCAGTACTTC. It translates to CASSPGQDPYEQYF.

The chain combines TRBV6-1 with TRBJ2-7; unclear D gene. The germline gives CDR1 MNHNS, CDR2 SASEGT. The CDR3 has 15 amino acids. The ends were cut back, 5 bases at V and 0 bases at J, with 14 bases in the middle. In DNA, the CDR3 is TGTGCCAGCAGTTTGGGGAAAGGGTTCTCCTACGAGCAGTACTTC. Its protein product is CASSLGKGFSYEQYF.

The chain combines TRBV18 with TRBJ2-5; 7 bases line up with TRBD1. The ends lost 5 bases at V and 5 bases at J; junction bases unmatched: 11. CDR1 and CDR2 from the germline V gene are KGHSH and LQKENI. The CDR3 is 15 residues long. The CDR3 DNA follows: TGTGCCAGCTCATCTGACAGGGCCTTCACGGAGACCCAGTACTTC. Translated, it gives CASSSDRAFTETQYF.

The V and J genes are TRBV6-1 and TRBJ1-2, with D tentatively TRBD1 (5 bases). This CDR3 contains 15 residues. V lost 5 bases and J 4 bases, leaving 17 bases between the germline ends. CDR1 and CDR2 from the germline V gene are MNHNS and SASEGT. CDR3 sequence (DNA): TGTGCCAGCAGTCCTGCCGCGGGGGTGGGCTATGGCTACACCTTC. The encoded protein is CASSPAAGVGYGYTF.

This clone was recorded only once. The chain employs TRBV12-5 and TRBJ2-2; D may match TRBD1 or TRBD2 (7 bases each). V was trimmed by 5 bases and J by 3 bases, leaving 13 bases between them. This CDR3 comprises 15 residues. Germline V gene sequence: CDR1 LGHNT, CDR2 FRNRAP. In DNA, the CDR3 is TGTGCTAGTGGTCCCCAGGGGGGGGACACCGGGGAGCTGTTTTTT. This translates into CASGPQGGDTGELFF.

This chain joins TRBV19 and TRBJ2-5; 7 bases line up with TRBD2. The germline gives CDR1 LNHDA, CDR2 SQIVND (reference sequence). The junction had 8 bases not matched to a gene; V was cut back by 4 bases and J by 6 bases. The CDR3 loop spans 14 amino acids. CDR3 DNA sequence: TGTGCCAGTAGTAAAAGGGAGGGCCCCAAGACCCAGTACTTC. Its translation: CASSKREGPKTQYF.

The chain links TRBV5-1 to TRBJ2-7; no clear D gene. Trimming removed 0 bases from V and 2 bases from J, with 6 bases in between. Germline V gene lookup returns CDR1 SGHRS and CDR2 YFSETQ. The CDR3 has 13 amino acids. The CDR3 protein is CASSLATAYEQYF. The CDR3, as DNA: TGCGCCAGCAGCTTGGCCACCGCCTACGAGCAGTACTTC.

The chain uses TRBV29-1 and TRBJ2-7; the D is unclear. The CDR3 totals 11 residues. The V end was cut by 5 bases, the J end by 6 bases, with 11 bases between. Germline-derived CDR1 and CDR2 are SQVTM and ANQGSEA. The CDR3: CSVPLWGEQYF. CDR3 coding DNA: TGCAGCGTTCCCTTGTGGGGCGAGCAGTACTTC.